Sequencing of this T cell receptor (beta chain) was carried out in a study of beta chain features in type 1 diabetes (dated by TCRdb to the late 2010s). With respect to the entire study: Mean age, gender distribution, total cell number and subset yield were not different between patients and healthy donors. Across all samples, roughly 110,000,000 sorted cells were examined, and cell number per subset correlated strongly with RNA yield. The study compared the TCRB repertoires of sorted circulating CD4+ T cell subsets in recently diagnosed type 1 diabetes patients with those in matched healthy donors. Regulatory and stem cell-like memory subsets were obtained from only 8 patients and about 8 healthy donors, while naive and central memory subsets were obtained from all 30 or so donors.

This clone was observed a few times. Its antigen specificity is not known. Base qualities are not at hand, and no much larger clone is one base apart. A single peripheral blood draw of around 120 mL on average was collected from each donor into heparinised tubes. A BD FACSAria II and a panel including CD45RO, CCR7, CD25, CD127, CD95 and CD27 were used to sort naive, central memory, regulatory and stem cell-like memory CD4+ T cells. All sorted populations exceeded 95% purity. PBMCs were isolated immediately by Lymphoprep density gradient centrifugation and stained directly without culture. Samples were stained and sorted in pairs, with one healthy donor and one patient per experiment, so that batch effects were minimized. Study-wide conclusions, independent of this receptor: HLA sub-analyses involved small numbers of individuals, so any influence of HLA type on TCRB rearrangement remained unresolved. PCR may preferentially amplify shorter templates, but because patient and control samples were amplified and corrected together, any resulting skew would affect both groups equally. In all four CD4+ subsets, TCRB CDR3 length was moderately but significantly shorter in type 1 diabetes patients. Because cDNA was sequenced instead of genomic DNA, activated cells with high expression could be over-represented, although the groups did not differ in activation or CD3 levels. Naive, central memory and regulatory TCRB repertoires appeared to be more alike among patients than among healthy donors. Fewer insertions and more nucleotide deletions at VDJ recombination sites were observed in patients with type 1 diabetes, implying thymic rearrangement abnormalities.

The entire isolated RNA was reverse transcribed using the High Capacity cDNA Reverse Transcription Kit, and thus expressed TCRB transcripts were sequenced. Deep immunoSEQ sequencing was applied to naive, central memory and regulatory T cell samples, giving an average of roughly 3.5 million total reads per sample. After sorted cells were lysed in RLT buffer, RNA was extracted with DNase-treated RNeasy Micro or Mini kits, with the choice depending on cell number. To prevent cross-contamination, every cell subset was processed on its own, while patient and healthy donor samples were processed together. Using the immunoSEQ multiplex PCR, TCRB sequences were amplified from cDNA into 87-bp fragments spanning the CDR3 region. Sequencing of the amplicons was done on the Illumina HiSeq platform. Regarding the original processing steps: PCR bias was corrected computationally using synthetic template baselines, and reads within Hamming distance 2 were collapsed, with unmergeable singletons discarded. Reads were aligned to IMGT to assign V, D and J genes, CDR3 length, and insertions or deletions at six rearrangement sites. Within each subset, clonotype counts were normalized to sorted cell number, after which true diversity and Gini coefficients were computed with the tcR R package. Repertoire sharing was quantified using the overlap coefficient calculated on TCRB nucleotide sequences. TCRdb carries this immuneACCESS record with in-frame sequences only. Its versions omit some clonotypes, under half of them owing to an unresolved V gene in the studies checked, with the rest unexplained. V, J and clone size were drawn from that table, and D and trimming were deduced from the DNA. This sample lists some 150,000 clones; roughly 10% were detected once. Under 2.5% of the sample is in the top ten clones.

In the germline V gene, CDR1 corresponds to MNHEY and CDR2 to SVGAGI. Trimming removed 5 bases from V and 2 bases from J; the gene matches leave 6 bases unexplained. The CDR3, from cysteine to phenylalanine, totals 15 residues. Only the CDR3 region is kept as DNA, spanning 45 bases read in frame from base 1. The chain is made from TRBV6-5 and TRBJ1-3, with TRBD1 identical over 7 junction bases. Input material: central memory CD4+ T cells from blood. The TCR originated in a man in his late teens or twenties in good health. DNA sequence: TGTGCCAGCAGTACCCCGACAGGGACTGGAAACACCATATATTTT. Its amino acids are CASSTPTGTGNTIYF.